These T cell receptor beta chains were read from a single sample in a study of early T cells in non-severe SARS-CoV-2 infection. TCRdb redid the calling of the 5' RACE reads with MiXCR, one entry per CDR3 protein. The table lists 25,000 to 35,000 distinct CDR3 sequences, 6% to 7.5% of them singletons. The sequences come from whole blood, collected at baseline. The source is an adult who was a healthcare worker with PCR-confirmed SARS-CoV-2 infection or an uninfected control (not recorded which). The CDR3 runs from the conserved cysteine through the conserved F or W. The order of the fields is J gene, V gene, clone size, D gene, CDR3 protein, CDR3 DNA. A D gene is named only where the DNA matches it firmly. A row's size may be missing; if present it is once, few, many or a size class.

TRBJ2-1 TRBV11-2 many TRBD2 CASKLAGVIYNEQFF TGTGCCAGCAAACTAGCGGGAGTAATCTACAATGAGCAGTTCTTC
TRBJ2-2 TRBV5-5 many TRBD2 CASSLSVGGLVHGELFF TGTGCCAGCAGCTTGTCGGTCGGGGGACTAGTACACGGGGAGCTGTTTTTT
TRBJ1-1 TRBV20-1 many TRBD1 CSAGQGAVNTEAFF TGCAGTGCGGGACAGGGGGCTGTGAACACTGAAGCTTTCTTT
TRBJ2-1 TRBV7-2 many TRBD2 CASSLVGTSGYNEQFF TGTGCCAGCAGCTTAGTTGGGACTAGCGGGTACAATGAGCAGTTCTTC
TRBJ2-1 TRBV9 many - CASSAGGGNAYNEQFF TGTGCCAGCAGCGCGGGTGGGGGGAACGCCTACAATGAGCAGTTCTTC
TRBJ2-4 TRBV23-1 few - CASSLPANIQYF TGCGCCAGCAGTCTTCCTGCAAACATTCAGTACTTC
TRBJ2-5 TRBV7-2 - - CASSPGWKGETQYF TGTGCCAGCAGCCCAGGGTGGAAAGGCGAGACCCAGTACTTC
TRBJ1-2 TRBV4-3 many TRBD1 CASSQDPGQVNYGYTF TGCGCCAGCAGCCAAGATCCGGGACAGGTTAACTATGGCTACACCTTC
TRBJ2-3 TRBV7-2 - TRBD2 CASLGAGVDTQYF TGTGCCTCTTTAGGAGCGGGAGTAGATACGCAGTATTTT
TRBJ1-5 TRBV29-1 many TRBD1 CSVGQGNQPQHF TGCAGCGTTGGACAGGGGAATCAGCCCCAGCATTTT
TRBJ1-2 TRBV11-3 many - CASSLDHRAYGYTF TGTGCCAGCAGCTTAGATCACAGGGCCTATGGCTACACCTTC
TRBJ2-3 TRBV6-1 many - CASSAGYSTDTQYF TGTGCCAGCAGTGCGGGCTATAGCACAGATACGCAGTATTTT
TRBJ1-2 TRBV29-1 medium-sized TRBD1 CSVDSPGQGYGYTF TGCAGCGTTGACTCCCCGGGACAGGGGTATGGCTACACCTTC
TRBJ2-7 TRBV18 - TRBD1 CASSTAGQGNYEQYF TGTGCCAGCTCAACGGCGGGACAGGGGAACTACGAGCAGTACTTC
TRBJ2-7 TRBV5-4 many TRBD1 CASSGGGTGFYEQYF TGTGCCAGCAGCGGAGGCGGGACAGGCTTCTACGAGCAGTACTTC
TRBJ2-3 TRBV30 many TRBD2 CAWSGSSGGAEPSTDTQYF TGTGCCTGGAGTGGCTCTAGCGGGGGGGCTGAACCTAGCACAGATACGCAGTATTTT
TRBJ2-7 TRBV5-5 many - CASSLMRALSYEQYF TGTGCCAGCAGCTTGATGCGGGCGCTTTCCTACGAGCAGTACTTC
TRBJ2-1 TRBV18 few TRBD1 CATDREDEQFF TGTGCAACGGACAGGGAGGATGAGCAGTTCTTC
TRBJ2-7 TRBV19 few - CASSIWGAGSYEQYF TGTGCCAGTAGTATATGGGGAGCCGGATCCTACGAGCAGTACTTC
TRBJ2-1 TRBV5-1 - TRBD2 CASWTAGDNEQFF TGCGCCAGTTGGACAGCGGGGGACAATGAGCAGTTCTTC
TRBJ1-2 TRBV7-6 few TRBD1 CASSPTGTLNYGYTF TGTGCCAGCAGCCCGACAGGGACTCTTAACTATGGCTACACCTTC
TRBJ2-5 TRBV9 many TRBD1 CASSRTGVQETQYF TGTGCCAGCAGCCGGACAGGGGTGCAAGAGACCCAGTACTTC
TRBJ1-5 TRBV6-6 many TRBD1 CASSYGGTVGNQPQHF TGTGCCAGCAGTTACGGAGGGACAGTGGGCAATCAGCCCCAGCATTTT
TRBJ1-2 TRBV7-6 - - CASSYLPRTANYGYTF TGTGCCAGCAGCTACCTACCCCGGACAGCTAACTATGGCTACACCTTC
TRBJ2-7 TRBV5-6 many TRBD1 CASSKGQGRYEQYF TGTGCCAGCAGCAAGGGACAGGGGCGCTACGAGCAGTACTTC
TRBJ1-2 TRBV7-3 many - CASSPEPGQFYGYTF TGTGCCAGCAGCCCGGAACCGGGGCAGTTCTATGGCTACACCTTC
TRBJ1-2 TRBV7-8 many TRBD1 CASSSGTGTFYGYTF TGTGCCAGCAGCTCCGGGACAGGGACGTTTTATGGCTACACCTTC
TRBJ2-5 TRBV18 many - CASSLIRKGETQYF TGTGCCAGCTCACTAATCCGGAAGGGGGAGACCCAGTACTTC
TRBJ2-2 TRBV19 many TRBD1 CAPPRRGHHDTGELFF TGTGCCCCGCCTCGAAGGGGGCATCATGACACCGGGGAGCTGTTTTTT
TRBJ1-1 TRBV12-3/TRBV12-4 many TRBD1 CASSWRDSMNTEAFF TGTGCCAGCAGTTGGCGGGACAGCATGAACACTGAAGCTTTCTTT
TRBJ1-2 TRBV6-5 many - CASSYRSQDPTLAF TGTGCCAGCAGTTACCGGAGTCAGGACCCCACTCTCGCCTTC
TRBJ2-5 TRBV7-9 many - CASSLAPGVETQYF TGTGCCAGCAGCTTAGCGCCAGGGGTTGAGACCCAGTACTTC
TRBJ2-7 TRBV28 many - CASSLGGIYEQYF TGTGCCAGCAGTTTAGGCGGGATCTACGAGCAGTACTTC
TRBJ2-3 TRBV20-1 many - CSAQPGSTDTQYF TGCAGTGCACAGCCGGGAAGCACAGATACGCAGTATTTT
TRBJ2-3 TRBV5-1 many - CASSSGLDGGTDTQYF TGCGCCAGCAGCTCGGGACTGGACGGAGGCACAGATACGCAGTATTTT
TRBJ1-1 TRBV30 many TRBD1 CAWRTGEFTEAFF TGTGCCTGGAGGACAGGGGAGTTCACTGAAGCTTTCTTT
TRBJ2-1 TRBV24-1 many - CATSDPGSTRYNEQFF TGTGCCACCAGTGATCCCGGGTCAACCAGGTACAATGAGCAGTTCTTC
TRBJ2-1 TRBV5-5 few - CASSLGGVSGEQFF TGTGCCAGCAGCTTGGGAGGAGTATCCGGGGAGCAGTTCTTC
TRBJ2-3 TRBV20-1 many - CSAPTARGRSTDTQYF TGCAGTGCTCCCACGGCCCGGGGGAGATCCACAGATACGCAGTATTTT
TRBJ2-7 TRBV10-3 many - CAISRDGLDEQYF TGTGCCATCAGCCGGGACGGGCTGGACGAGCAGTACTTC
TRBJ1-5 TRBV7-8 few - CASSLRAGFNQPQHF TGTGCCAGCAGCTTAAGGGCGGGTTTCAATCAGCCCCAGCATTTT
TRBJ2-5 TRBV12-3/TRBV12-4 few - CASSQLKETQYF TGTGCCAGCAGTCAACTAAAAGAGACCCAGTACTTC
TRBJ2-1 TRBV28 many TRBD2 CASSLVTSGYNEQFF TGTGCCAGCAGTTTAGTGACTAGCGGCTACAATGAGCAGTTCTTC
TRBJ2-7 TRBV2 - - CASSEYYEQYF TGTGCCAGCAGTGAGTATTACGAGCAGTACTTC
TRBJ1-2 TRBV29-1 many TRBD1 CSVEAKQPNRGYGYTF TGCAGCGTTGAAGCGAAACAGCCCAACAGGGGTTATGGCTACACCTTC
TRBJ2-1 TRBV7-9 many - CASIRVVAGGEQFF TGTGCCAGCATCCGGGTTGTAGCAGGTGGTGAGCAGTTCTTC
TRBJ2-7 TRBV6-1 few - CASTPTRIHEQYF TGTGCCAGCACCCCAACTAGGATCCACGAGCAGTACTTC
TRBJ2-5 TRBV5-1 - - CASSLGQEETQYF TGCGCCAGCAGCTTGGGACAGGAAGAGACCCAGTACTTC
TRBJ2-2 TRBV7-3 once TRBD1 CASSNGQGGGELFF TGTGCCAGCAGTAACGGACAGGGAGGCGGGGAGCTGTTTTTT
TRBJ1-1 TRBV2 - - CASRAGPLVEAFF TGTGCCAGCAGGGCAGGGCCGCTAGTAGAAGCTTTCTTT
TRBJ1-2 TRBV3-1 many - CASSHRGWGPTNYGYTF TGTGCCAGCAGCCATAGGGGTTGGGGCCCAACTAACTATGGCTACACCTTC
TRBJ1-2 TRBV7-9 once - CASSLAGRGTGYTF TGTGCCAGCAGCTTAGCAGGCAGGGGCACCGGCTACACCTTC
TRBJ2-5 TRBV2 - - CASRRSPGQETQYF TGTGCCAGTCGCAGGTCCCCGGGGCAAGAGACCCAGTACTTC
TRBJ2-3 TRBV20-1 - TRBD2 CSGSSGSGTDTQYF TGCAGTGGTTCTAGCGGGAGTGGCACAGATACGCAGTATTTT
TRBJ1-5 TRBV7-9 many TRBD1 CASSLGDSSNQPQHF TGTGCCAGCAGCTTAGGGGACAGTAGCAATCAGCCCCAGCATTTT